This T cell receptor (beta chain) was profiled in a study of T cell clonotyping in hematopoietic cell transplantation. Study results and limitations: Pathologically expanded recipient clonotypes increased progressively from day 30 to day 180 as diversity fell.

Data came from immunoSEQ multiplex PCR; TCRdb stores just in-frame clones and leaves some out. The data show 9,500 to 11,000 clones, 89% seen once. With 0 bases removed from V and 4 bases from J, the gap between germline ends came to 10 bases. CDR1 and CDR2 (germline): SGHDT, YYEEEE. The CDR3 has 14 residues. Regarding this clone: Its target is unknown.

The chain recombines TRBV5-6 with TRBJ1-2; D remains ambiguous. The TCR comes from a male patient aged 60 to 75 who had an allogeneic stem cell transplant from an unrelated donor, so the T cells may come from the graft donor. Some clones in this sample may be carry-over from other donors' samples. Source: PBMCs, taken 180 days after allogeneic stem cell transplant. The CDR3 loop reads CASSLAFRPYGYTF. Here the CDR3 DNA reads TGTGCCAGCAGCTTGGCTTTCCGGCCCTATGGCTACACCTTC. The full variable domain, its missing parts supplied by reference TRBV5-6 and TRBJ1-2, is DAGVTQSPTHLIKTRGQQVTLRCSPKSGHDTVSWYQQALGQGPQFIFQYYEEEERQRGNFPDRFSGHQFPNYSSELNVNALLLGDSALYLCASSLAFRPYGYTFGSGTRLTVV.